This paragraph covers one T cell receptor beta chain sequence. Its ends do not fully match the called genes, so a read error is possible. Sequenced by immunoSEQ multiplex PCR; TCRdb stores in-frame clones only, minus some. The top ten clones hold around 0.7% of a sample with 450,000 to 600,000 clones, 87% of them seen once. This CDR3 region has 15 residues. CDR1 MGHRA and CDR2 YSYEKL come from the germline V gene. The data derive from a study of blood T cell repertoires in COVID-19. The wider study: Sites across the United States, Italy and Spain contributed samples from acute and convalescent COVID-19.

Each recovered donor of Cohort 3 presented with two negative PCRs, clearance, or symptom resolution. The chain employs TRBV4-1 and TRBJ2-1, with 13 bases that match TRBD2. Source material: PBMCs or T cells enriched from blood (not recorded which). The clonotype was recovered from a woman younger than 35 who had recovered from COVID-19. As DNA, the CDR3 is TGCGCCAGCAGCCAACTAGGACTAGCGGGGGACGAGCATTTCTTC. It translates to CASSQLGLAGDEHFF.